A selection of T cell receptor beta chains follows, all from one sample in a study of tumor-infiltrating lymphocytes in primary liver carcinoma. TCRdb reprocessed the multiplex PCR reads via MiXCR and lists one record per CDR3 protein. The sample consists of tens of thousands of distinct CDR3 sequences, roughly 80% of them appearing once. The sequenced material came from tumor-adjacent normal liver tissue. Source of these receptors: a woman in her 30s with primary liver carcinoma and hepatitis B virus infection. CDR3s include the opening cysteine and the closing phenylalanine or tryptophan. The order of the fields is D gene, J gene, V gene, clone size, CDR3 protein, CDR3 DNA. A D gene is named only where the DNA matches it firmly. Some rows mark clone size as missing; the rest say once, few, many or name a class of expanded clone.

-	TRBJ2-7	TRBV13	-	CPSSLGRYEQYF	TGTCCCAGTAGCTTAGGCCGCTACGAGCAGTACTTC
-	TRBJ1-1	TRBV6-2/TRBV6-3	-	CANSYDCGGTEAFF	-
TRBD2	TRBJ2-1	TRBV4-1	few	CASSQGTTSGKVYNEQFF	TGTGCCAGCAGCCAAGGCACTACTAGCGGGAAGGTATACAATGAGCAGTTCTTC
-	TRBJ2-6	TRBV5-6	-	CASSHDSSFSVANVLTF	TGTGCCAGCAGCCATGACAGCAGCTTCTCTGTGGCCAACGTCCTGACTTTT
-	TRBJ2-7	TRBV6-5	many	CASSRLGGEQYF	TGTGCCAGCAGTCGACTAGGGGGCGAGCAGTACTTC
-	TRBJ2-6	TRBV6-6	medium-sized	CASNLRGRSGANVLTF	TGTGCCAGCAACCTCCGGGGTCGCTCTGGGGCCAACGTCCTGACTTTC
-	TRBJ2-3	TRBV11-2	-	CASSSPDLPPSTETKYF	TGTGCCAGCAGCTCCCCGGACTTACCCCCTAGCACGGAAACGAAGTATTTT
TRBD2	TRBJ2-1	TRBV11-2	-	CASRVTIGRAGNGQFF	TGTGCCAGCAGGGTTACCATCGGGAGGGCCGGCAATGGGCAGTTCTTC
TRBD2	TRBJ2-3	TRBV6-1	many	CASSVSGSGADTQYF	TGTGCCAGCAGTGTTAGCGGGAGTGGGGCAGATACGCAGTATTTT
-	TRBJ2-7	TRBV6-6	-	CASSYPRDGPSREQYF	TGTGCCAGCAGTTACCCCCGGGACGGGCCCTCCCGCGAGCAGTACTTC
TRBD2	TRBJ2-7	TRBV6-2/TRBV6-3	-	CASSERGELSYGQYF	TGTGCAAGCAGTGAACGGGGGGAACTCTCCTACGGGCAGTACTTC
-	TRBJ2-1	TRBV29-1	-	CNIGRHDYNEQFF	TGCAACATTGGGAGGCATGACTACAATGAGCAGTTCTTC
TRBD1	TRBJ2-7	TRBV6-5	medium-sized	CASSITTGGPPREQYF	TGTGCCAGCAGTATAACCACAGGGGGACCACCTAGGGAGCAGTACTTC
-	TRBJ2-6	TRBV5-6	-	CASSQDSSFSRANVLTF	TGTGCCAGCAGCCAGGATAGCAGCTTCTCTAGGGCCAACGTTCTGACTTTC
-	TRBJ2-1	TRBV4-1	-	CASSQECVPKSSYNEQFF	TGCGCCAGCAGCCAAGAATGTGTCCCCAAGAGCTCCTACAATGAGCAGTTCTTC
TRBD1	TRBJ2-7	TRBV29-1	-	CSATPGQDLYEQYF	TGCAGCGCCACCCCGGGACAGGACCTGTACGAGCAATACTTC
-	TRBJ2-1	TRBV12-3/TRBV12-4	once	CASIPGVGQFF	TGTGCCAGCATTCCGGGAGTAGGGCAGTTCTTC
-	TRBJ1-1	TRBV28	-	CASNGTQMNTEAFF	TGTGCCAGCAACGGAACTCAAATGAACACTGAAGCTTTCTTT
-	TRBJ2-3	TRBV11-2	-	CARSFRSSVYTDTQYF	TGTGCCCGCAGCTTCCGCTCTAGCGTATACACAGATACACAGTATTTT
-	TRBJ2-3	TRBV11-3	once	CASSLGIRAGAGGTDTQYF	TGTGCCAGCAGCTTAGGTATTAGAGCAGGAGCAGGAGGCACAGATACGCAGTATTTT
-	TRBJ1-2	TRBV4-3	-	CPSSVELVIYGYTF	TGCCCCAGCAGCGTTGAGTTGGTGATCTATGGCTACACCTTC
TRBD1	TRBJ2-2	TRBV7-9	-	CASSLPNRGQNTGELFF	TGTGCCAGCAGCTTACCTAACAGGGGCCAGAACACCGGGGAGCTGTTTTTT
TRBD2	TRBJ2-3	TRBV7-9	-	CASSLGRSSGSTDTQYF	TGTGCCAGCAGCTTAGGACGTTCTAGCGGTAGCACAGATACGCAGTATTTT
TRBD1	TRBJ2-5	TRBV13	-	CGSSYEGQGLETQYF	TGTGGCAGTAGCTACGAAGGACAGGGTTTGGAGACCCAGTACTTC
-	TRBJ2-3	TRBV12-3/TRBV12-4	-	CASNPLEEGPKDTQYF	TGTGCCAGCAATCCCCTGGAGGAGGGCCCAAAGGATACGCAGTATTTT
-	TRBJ1-6	TRBV12-3/TRBV12-4	-	CASSFTRGHYNSPIHF	TGTGCCAGCAGTTTTACAAGGGGACACTATAATTCACCCATCCACTTT
TRBD2	TRBJ2-1	TRBV6-5	many	CASRVTSGRQNEQFF	TGTGCCAGCAGAGTAACTAGCGGGAGACAAAATGAGCAGTTCTTC
TRBD2	TRBJ2-2	TRBV11-1	-	CVSSRVMAGVSGEPFF	TGTGTCAGCAGCAGGGTTATGGCGGGAGTGTCCGGTGAGCCGTTTTTT
-	TRBJ2-5	TRBV7-2	many	CASSLAVASGYQETQYF	TGTGCCAGCAGCTTAGCAGTGGCTAGTGGGTACCAAGAGACCCAGTACTTC
-	TRBJ2-2	TRBV7-9	many	CASSSLERNTGELFF	TGTGCCAGCAGCTCTCTTGAGCGGAACACCGGGGAGCTGTTTTTT
-	TRBJ1-5	TRBV12-3/TRBV12-4	-	CVSRDTGIGNQPQHF	TGTGTCAGTAGAGACACGGGGATCGGGAATCAGCCCCAGCATTTT
TRBD1	TRBJ2-7	TRBV5-1	once	CASGGTGEEYF	TGCGCCAGCGGCGGGACAGGAGAGGAATACTTC
-	TRBJ1-2	TRBV12-3/TRBV12-4	once	CASSSSRDYGYTF	TGTGCCAGCAGTTCCTCGCGGGACTATGGCTACACCTTT